The rows below give T cell receptor beta chains drawn from one sample of a study of blood T cell repertoires in COVID-19. Generated by immunoSEQ multiplex PCR, the TCRdb table keeps only in-frame clones and is missing some. The table includes under 450,000 clones, around 89% detected once. The material sequenced was peripheral blood. The receptor source for this set is a woman aged 45-59 years with COVID-19, enrolled during active disease. CDR3s include the opening cysteine and the closing phenylalanine or tryptophan. A D gene is named only where the DNA matches it firmly. Only some rows state a clone size, as once, few, many or a class for expanded clones.

v_gene: TRBV2
j_gene: TRBJ2-2
d_gene: TRBD1
abundance: NA
len: 15
CDR3aa: CASGRDRGYTGELFF
CDR3nt: TGTGCCAGCGGCCGGGACAGGGGGTACACCGGGGAGCTGTTTTTT

v_gene: TRBV19
j_gene: TRBJ1-1
d_gene: NA
abundance: NA
len: 15
CDR3aa: CASRGPQGLSTEAFF
CDR3nt: TGTGCCAGTAGGGGGCCTCAGGGATTGAGCACTGAAGCTTTCTTT

v_gene: TRBV6-5
j_gene: TRBJ1-6
d_gene: TRBD1
abundance: NA
len: 15
CDR3aa: CASRLGTGNGSPLHF
CDR3nt: TGTGCCAGCAGACTCGGGACAGGCAATGGGTCACCCCTCCACTTT

v_gene: TRBV5-1
j_gene: TRBJ2-7
d_gene: TRBD1
abundance: few
len: 13
CDR3aa: CASSMTGVDEQYF
CDR3nt: TGCGCCAGCAGCATGACAGGGGTAGACGAGCAGTACTTC

v_gene: TRBV3-1/TRBV3-2
j_gene: TRBJ2-2
d_gene: NA
abundance: NA
len: 13
CDR3aa: CASSPLSLGELFF
CDR3nt: TGTGCCAGCAGCCCCCTATCTCTCGGGGAGCTGTTTTTT

v_gene: TRBV19
j_gene: TRBJ1-2
d_gene: NA
abundance: NA
len: 14
CDR3aa: CASRRLGEGYGYTF
CDR3nt: TGTGCCAGTAGAAGGCTCGGAGAGGGCTATGGCTACACCTTC

v_gene: TRBV30
j_gene: TRBJ2-2
d_gene: NA
abundance: NA
len: 11
CDR3aa: CASKRAGELFF
CDR3nt: TGTGCCTCAAAACGAGCCGGGGAGCTGTTTTTT

v_gene: TRBV5-1
j_gene: TRBJ2-6
d_gene: NA
abundance: NA
len: 13
CDR3aa: CASSSDSDNVLTF
CDR3nt: TGCGCCAGCAGCTCGGACAGTGACAACGTCCTGACTTTC

v_gene: TRBV19
j_gene: TRBJ1-1
d_gene: NA
abundance: few
len: 13
CDR3aa: CASSQGRGLVAFF
CDR3nt: TGTGCCAGTAGCCAGGGCAGGGGTCTGGTCGCTTTCTTT

v_gene: TRBV19
j_gene: TRBJ1-4
d_gene: TRBD1
abundance: NA
len: 15
CDR3aa: CASSIVRDRAGKLFF
CDR3nt: TGTGCCAGTAGTATAGTTAGGGACAGGGCGGGAAAACTGTTTTTT

v_gene: TRBV6-5
j_gene: TRBJ1-1
d_gene: NA
abundance: NA
len: 16
CDR3aa: CASSFAPGARNTEAFF
CDR3nt: TGTGCCAGCAGTTTCGCTCCAGGGGCTAGGAACACTGAAGCTTTCTTT

v_gene: TRBV9
j_gene: TRBJ1-2
d_gene: NA
abundance: once
len: 12
CDR3aa: CASSVVEGGYTF
CDR3nt: TGTGCCAGCAGCGTAGTGGAGGGTGGCTACACCTTC

v_gene: TRBV27
j_gene: TRBJ1-2
d_gene: NA
abundance: NA
len: 13
CDR3aa: CASSWGDGYGYTF
CDR3nt: TGTGCCAGCAGTTGGGGGGATGGCTATGGCTACACCTTC

v_gene: TRBV6-6
j_gene: TRBJ1-2
d_gene: NA
abundance: NA
len: 14
CDR3aa: CASTNGGVNYGYTF
CDR3nt: TGTGCCAGCACTAACGGGGGTGTGAACTATGGCTACACCTTC

v_gene: TRBV20-1
j_gene: TRBJ1-1
d_gene: NA
abundance: NA
len: 10
CDR3aa: CSASNREAFF
CDR3nt: TGCAGTGCTAGTAACAGAGAAGCTTTCTTT

v_gene: TRBV20-1
j_gene: TRBJ1-4
d_gene: TRBD1
abundance: NA
len: 14
CDR3aa: CSATEGTGREKLFF
CDR3nt: TGCAGTGCTACTGAGGGGACAGGGAGGGAAAAACTGTTTTTT

v_gene: TRBV30
j_gene: TRBJ2-2
d_gene: NA
abundance: NA
len: 15
CDR3aa: CAWRGATGFVGELFF
CDR3nt: TGTGCCTGGAGGGGAGCGACGGGGTTTGTAGGGGAGCTGTTTTTT

v_gene: TRBV11-2
j_gene: TRBJ1-1
d_gene: NA
abundance: NA
len: 15
CDR3aa: CASNRGLGMITEAFF
CDR3nt: TGTGCCAGCAACCGGGGTCTGGGGATGATCACTGAAGCTTTCTTT

v_gene: TRBV6-5
j_gene: TRBJ1-2
d_gene: NA
abundance: NA
len: 14
CDR3aa: CASSSTMLNYGYTF
CDR3nt: TGTGCCAGCAGCTCAACTATGCTTAACTATGGCTACACCTTC

v_gene: TRBV12-3/TRBV12-4
j_gene: TRBJ1-2
d_gene: NA
abundance: NA
len: 12
CDR3aa: CASSLGLKGYTF
CDR3nt: TGTGCCAGCAGTCTGGGCCTAAAGGGCTACACCTTC

v_gene: TRBV9
j_gene: TRBJ1-5
d_gene: NA
abundance: NA
len: 15
CDR3aa: CASSVDGGANQPQHF
CDR3nt: TGTGCCAGCAGCGTAGACGGAGGGGCGAATCAGCCCCAGCATTTT

v_gene: TRBV27
j_gene: TRBJ2-6
d_gene: TRBD1
abundance: NA
len: 16
CDR3aa: CASSLGTGAGANVLTF
CDR3nt: TGTGCCAGCAGCTTGGGGACAGGGGCTGGGGCCAACGTCCTGACTTTC

v_gene: TRBV7-2
j_gene: TRBJ2-2
d_gene: TRBD1
abundance: NA
len: 16
CDR3aa: CASSLGGTGNTGELFF
CDR3nt: TGTGCCAGCAGCTTAGGAGGGACAGGCAACACCGGGGAGCTGTTTTTT

v_gene: TRBV19
j_gene: TRBJ1-1
d_gene: NA
abundance: NA
len: 13
CDR3aa: CASKEGMNTEAFF
CDR3nt: TGTGCCAGTAAAGAGGGCATGAACACTGAAGCTTTCTTT

v_gene: TRBV29-1
j_gene: TRBJ1-2
d_gene: NA
abundance: NA
len: 13
CDR3aa: CSVDTGANYGYTF
CDR3nt: TGCAGCGTTGATACTGGAGCTAACTATGGCTACACCTTC

v_gene: TRBV28
j_gene: TRBJ2-1
d_gene: TRBD1
abundance: once
len: 15
CDR3aa: CASSFWGQGRNEQFF
CDR3nt: TGTGCCAGCAGTTTTTGGGGACAGGGGCGCAATGAGCAGTTCTTC

v_gene: TRBV27
j_gene: TRBJ2-3
d_gene: NA
abundance: NA
len: 15
CDR3aa: CASSSPGTWQDTQYF
CDR3nt: TGTGCCAGCAGTTCACCCGGGACTTGGCAAGATACGCAGTATTTT

v_gene: TRBV2
j_gene: TRBJ2-1
d_gene: NA
abundance: NA
len: 17
CDR3aa: CASSEEKGMVSYNEQFF
CDR3nt: TGTGCCAGCAGTGAAGAAAAGGGGATGGTCTCCTACAATGAGCAGTTCTTC

v_gene: TRBV2
j_gene: TRBJ2-1
d_gene: TRBD1
abundance: NA
len: 13
CDR3aa: CASRTGDYNEQFF
CDR3nt: TGTGCCAGCAGGACAGGGGACTACAATGAGCAGTTCTTC

v_gene: TRBV5-6
j_gene: TRBJ1-2
d_gene: NA
abundance: NA
len: 11
CDR3aa: CASNGGYGYTF
CDR3nt: TGTGCCAGCAACGGCGGGTATGGCTACACCTTC

v_gene: TRBV15
j_gene: TRBJ2-7
d_gene: TRBD1
abundance: NA
len: 15
CDR3aa: CATSRDWDRSYEQYF
CDR3nt: TGTGCCACCAGCAGAGATTGGGACAGATCCTACGAGCAGTACTTC

v_gene: TRBV29-1
j_gene: TRBJ2-2
d_gene: NA
abundance: NA
len: 12
CDR3aa: CSVTGTTGELFF
CDR3nt: TGCAGCGTTACAGGTACCACCGGGGAGCTGTTTTTT

v_gene: TRBV5-5
j_gene: TRBJ2-2
d_gene: NA
abundance: NA
len: 14
CDR3aa: CASSLGSGAGELFF
CDR3nt: TGTGCCAGCAGCTTGGGGTCGGGGGCCGGGGAGCTGTTTTTT

v_gene: TRBV5-6
j_gene: TRBJ1-2
d_gene: NA
abundance: NA
len: 14
CDR3aa: CASSLDPQGYGYTF
CDR3nt: TGTGCCAGCAGCTTGGACCCCCAGGGCTATGGCTACACCTTC

v_gene: TRBV11-3
j_gene: TRBJ1-1
d_gene: TRBD1
abundance: NA
len: 14
CDR3aa: CASSAQGASAEAFF
CDR3nt: TGTGCCAGCAGCGCACAGGGGGCATCGGCTGAAGCTTTCTTT

v_gene: TRBV6-5
j_gene: TRBJ1-1
d_gene: NA
abundance: NA
len: 11
CDR3aa: CASSQGIGAFF
CDR3nt: TGTGCCAGCAGCCAGGGAATTGGAGCTTTCTTT

v_gene: TRBV30
j_gene: TRBJ2-3
d_gene: NA
abundance: NA
len: 13
CDR3aa: CAWSTGTLDTQYF
CDR3nt: TGTGCCTGGAGTACCGGGACTCTGGATACGCAGTATTTT

v_gene: TRBV6-5
j_gene: TRBJ2-4
d_gene: TRBD1
abundance: NA
len: 13
CDR3aa: CASRGQGGDIQYF
CDR3nt: TGTGCCAGCAGGGGACAGGGAGGGGACATTCAGTACTTC

v_gene: TRBV9
j_gene: TRBJ2-1
d_gene: TRBD2
abundance: NA
len: 15
CDR3aa: CASSASGGAIVEQFF
CDR3nt: TGTGCCAGCAGCGCTAGCGGGGGGGCGATTGTTGAGCAGTTCTTC

v_gene: TRBV3-1/TRBV3-2
j_gene: TRBJ1-2
d_gene: NA
abundance: NA
len: 14
CDR3aa: CASSQAGGSYGYTF
CDR3nt: TGTGCCAGCAGCCAAGCGGGGGGCTCCTATGGCTACACCTTC

v_gene: TRBV18
j_gene: TRBJ2-7
d_gene: NA
abundance: NA
len: 14
CDR3aa: CASSRGSGGYEQYF
CDR3nt: TGTGCCAGCTCACGCGGGTCCGGGGGCTACGAGCAGTACTTC

v_gene: TRBV11-3
j_gene: TRBJ2-2
d_gene: NA
abundance: NA
len: 14
CDR3aa: CASSLSGRTGELFF
CDR3nt: TGTGCCAGCAGCTTATCGGGTCGGACCGGGGAGCTGTTTTTT

v_gene: TRBV30
j_gene: TRBJ1-1
d_gene: NA
abundance: once
len: 13
CDR3aa: CAWNDYKNTEAFF
CDR3nt: TGTGCCTGGAACGATTACAAGAACACTGAAGCTTTCTTT

v_gene: TRBV10-1
j_gene: TRBJ2-7
d_gene: NA
abundance: NA
len: 13
CDR3aa: CASSRPGSYEQYF
CDR3nt: TGCGCCAGCAGTCGACCGGGAAGCTACGAGCAGTACTTC

v_gene: TRBV5-5
j_gene: TRBJ2-6
d_gene: TRBD1
abundance: NA
len: 16
CDR3aa: CASSRQGAQGANVLTF
CDR3nt: TGTGCCAGCAGCCGCCAGGGGGCCCAGGGGGCCAACGTCCTGACTTTC

v_gene: TRBV12-3/TRBV12-4
j_gene: TRBJ1-2
d_gene: NA
abundance: NA
len: 13
CDR3aa: CASSPGRTYGYTF
CDR3nt: TGTGCCAGCAGTCCCGGACGGACTTATGGCTACACCTTC

v_gene: TRBV6-5
j_gene: TRBJ1-2
d_gene: TRBD1
abundance: NA
len: 15
CDR3aa: CASSSIRGQDSGYTF
CDR3nt: TGTGCCAGCAGTTCGATCAGGGGGCAGGATTCTGGCTACACCTTC

v_gene: TRBV4-1
j_gene: TRBJ2-3
d_gene: TRBD2
abundance: NA
len: 17
CDR3aa: CASGRGPTSGYTDTQYF
CDR3nt: TGCGCCAGCGGTCGGGGGCCGACTAGCGGGTACACAGATACGCAGTATTTT

v_gene: TRBV12-3/TRBV12-4
j_gene: TRBJ1-1
d_gene: NA
abundance: NA
len: 13
CDR3aa: CASSLISDTEAFF
CDR3nt: TGTGCCAGCAGTTTAATCAGTGACACTGAAGCTTTCTTT

v_gene: TRBV5-1
j_gene: TRBJ1-2
d_gene: NA
abundance: NA
len: 16
CDR3aa: CASSFEGATVNYGYTF
CDR3nt: TGCGCCAGCAGCTTTGAAGGGGCAACGGTTAACTATGGCTACACCTTC

v_gene: TRBV5-5
j_gene: TRBJ2-2
d_gene: TRBD2
abundance: NA
len: 15
CDR3aa: CASSPSGGGTGELFF
CDR3nt: TGTGCCAGCAGCCCAAGCGGGGGAGGGACCGGGGAGCTGTTTTTT

v_gene: TRBV5-1
j_gene: TRBJ1-1
d_gene: NA
abundance: NA
len: 14
CDR3aa: CASSLAQINTEAFF
CDR3nt: TGCGCCAGCAGCTTAGCACAGATAAACACTGAAGCTTTCTTT

v_gene: TRBV28
j_gene: TRBJ1-3
d_gene: NA
abundance: NA
len: 14
CDR3aa: CASSLSGNGNTIYF
CDR3nt: TGTGCCAGCAGTTTGTCAGGGAACGGAAACACCATATATTTT

v_gene: TRBV2
j_gene: TRBJ2-3
d_gene: TRBD2
abundance: NA
len: 21
CDR3aa: CASREEWVSGGPPSFTDTQYF
CDR3nt: TGTGCCAGCAGAGAAGAGTGGGTTAGCGGGGGCCCCCCGTCATTCACAGATACGCAGTATTTT

v_gene: TRBV2
j_gene: TRBJ1-2
d_gene: NA
abundance: NA
len: 12
CDR3aa: CASRGQHYGYTF
CDR3nt: TGTGCCAGCAGGGGGCAACACTATGGCTACACCTTC

v_gene: TRBV4-1
j_gene: TRBJ2-7
d_gene: TRBD1
abundance: NA
len: 17
CDR3aa: CASSQLFPGTGIYEQYF
CDR3nt: TGCGCCAGCAGCCAACTCTTCCCCGGGACAGGGATCTACGAGCAGTACTTC

v_gene: TRBV20-1
j_gene: TRBJ2-5
d_gene: TRBD2
abundance: NA
len: 11
CDR3aa: CSGLAGETQYF
CDR3nt: TGCAGTGGACTAGCAGGGGAGACCCAGTACTTC

v_gene: TRBV2
j_gene: TRBJ2-4
d_gene: NA
abundance: once
len: 14
CDR3aa: CASSDGGAKNIQYF
CDR3nt: TGTGCCAGCAGTGATGGGGGGGCCAAAAACATTCAGTACTTC

v_gene: TRBV3-1/TRBV3-2
j_gene: TRBJ1-6
d_gene: NA
abundance: NA
len: 14
CDR3aa: CASSQDRVGSPLHF
CDR3nt: TGTGCCAGCAGCCAAGACAGGGTAGGTTCACCCCTCCACTTT